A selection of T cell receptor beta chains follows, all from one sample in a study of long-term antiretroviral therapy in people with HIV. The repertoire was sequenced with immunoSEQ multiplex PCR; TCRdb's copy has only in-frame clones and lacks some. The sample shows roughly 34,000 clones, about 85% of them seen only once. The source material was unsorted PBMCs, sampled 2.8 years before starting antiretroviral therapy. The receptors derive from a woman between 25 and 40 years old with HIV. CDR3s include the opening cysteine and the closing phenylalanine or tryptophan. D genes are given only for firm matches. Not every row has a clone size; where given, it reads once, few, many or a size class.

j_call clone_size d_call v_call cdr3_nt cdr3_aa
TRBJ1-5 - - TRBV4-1 TGCGCCAGCAGCCCGGTCGGCAATCAGCCCCAGCATTTT CASSPVGNQPQHF
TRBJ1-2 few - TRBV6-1 TGTGCCAGCAGTGGGACAGCCTATGGCTACACCTTC CASSGTAYGYTF
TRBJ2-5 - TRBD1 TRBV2 TGTGCCAGCAAGGGGAACCGTAGGGGGCAGGAGACCCAGTACTTC CASKGNRRGQETQYF
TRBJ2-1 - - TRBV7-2 TGTGCCAGCAGCTTACTCCGGGGCAACTACAATGAGCAGTTCTTC CASSLLRGNYNEQFF
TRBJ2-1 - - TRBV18 TGTGCCAGCTCACCACCGGGCAATGAGCAGTTCTTC CASSPPGNEQFF
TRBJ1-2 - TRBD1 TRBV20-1 TGCAGTGCTAGGACAGGGCGTGGCTACACCTTC CSARTGRGYTF
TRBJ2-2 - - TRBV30 TGTGCCTGGAGTGTAACGGCCTACACCGGGGAGCTGTTTTTT CAWSVTAYTGELFF
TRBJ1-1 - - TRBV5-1 TGCGCCAGCAGTTTGAATACTTTGGAGGGTATGAACACTGAAGCTTTCTTT CASSLNTLEGMNTEAFF
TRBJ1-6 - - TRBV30 TGTGCCTGGAGTGACTGGTCCAATAATTCACCCCTCCACTTT CAWSDWSNNSPLHF
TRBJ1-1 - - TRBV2 TGTGCCAGCAGTACGGGACTGGGATCCACTGAAGCTTTCTTT CASSTGLGSTEAFF
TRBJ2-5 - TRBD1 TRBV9 TGTGCCAGCAGCCCTGGGACAGGGGAGGGCACCCAGTACTTC CASSPGTGEGTQYF
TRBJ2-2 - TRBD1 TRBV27 TGTGCCAGCAGTTGGGGACAGGGTTATCGCACCGGGGAGCTGTTTTTT CASSWGQGYRTGELFF
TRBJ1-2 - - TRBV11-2 TGTGCCAGCAGCGTCAGGGGCGACTATGGCTACACCTTC CASSVRGDYGYTF
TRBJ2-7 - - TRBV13 TGTGCCAGCAGCTCAGATGAGGGGCGGATACAGTCCGAGCAGTACTTC CASSSDEGRIQSEQYF
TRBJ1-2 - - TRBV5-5 TGTGCCAGCAGCTCGGTTGGACAGCCATTAAACTATGGCTACACCTTC CASSSVGQPLNYGYTF
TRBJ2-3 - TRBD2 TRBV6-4 TGTGCCAGCAGTGACGAGAGCGGGGGGAGAAGGGCGCAGTATTTT CASSDESGGRRAQYF
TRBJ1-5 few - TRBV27 TGTGCCAGCAGTTTATGCTATATGGTCAGGTTCGTACATCAGCCCCAGCATTTT CASSLCYMVRFVHQPQHF
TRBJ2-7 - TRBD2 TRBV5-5 TGTGCCAGCAGCCTAGCGGCCTCCTACGAGCAGTACTTC CASSLAASYEQYF
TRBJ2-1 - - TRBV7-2 TGTGCCAGCAGCCCCACCGTCGATGAGCAGTTCTTC CASSPTVDEQFF
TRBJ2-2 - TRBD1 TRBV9 TGTGCCAGCAGCCCCGCGGACAGGGGCATTGCCGGGGAGCTGTTTTTT CASSPADRGIAGELFF
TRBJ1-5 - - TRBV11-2 TGTGCCAGCAGCTTAGATGTTGGTGGGCCCCAGCATTTT CASSLDVGGPQHF
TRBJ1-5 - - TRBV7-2 TGTGCCAGCAGCTTTGAACCGGGGCCCCAGCATTTT CASSFEPGPQHF
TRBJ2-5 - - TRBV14 TGTGCCAGCCGGAGAGGGACCTGGGAGACCCAGTACTTC CASRRGTWETQYF
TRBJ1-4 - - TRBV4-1 TGCGCCAGCAGCCAGGTCCTAGGGCCTTCGGGGGAAAAACTGTTTTTT CASSQVLGPSGEKLFF
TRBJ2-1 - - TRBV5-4 TGTGCCAGCAGCTTGGATAATGAGCAGTTCTTC CASSLDNEQFF
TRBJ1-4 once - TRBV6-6 TGTGCCAGCAGTCAACAGGAAAAACTGTTTTTT CASSQQEKLFF
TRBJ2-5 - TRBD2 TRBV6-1 TGTGCCACACTGAGAGATGGGTATAGCGGGGGTGACTTC CATLRDGYSGGDF
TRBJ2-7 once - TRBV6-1 TGTGCCACCCCTTCGTGGAATGACTACGAGCAGTACTTC CATPSWNDYEQYF
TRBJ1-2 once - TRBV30 TGTGCCTGGAGAGGGGGATACTATGGCTACACCTTC CAWRGGYYGYTF
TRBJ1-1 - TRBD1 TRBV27 TGTGCCAGCAGCCTTTCCACAGGGGCCCCGGCTTTCTTT CASSLSTGAPAFF
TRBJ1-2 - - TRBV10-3 TGTGCCATCAGTGAGTTAGAGCAGGGCGGGGAGGATGGCTACACCTTC CAISELEQGGEDGYTF
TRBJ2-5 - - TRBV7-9 TGTGCCAGCAGCTCCACTAGCAGCCAAGAGACCCAGTACTTC CASSSTSSQETQYF
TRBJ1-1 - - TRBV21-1 TGTGCCAGCAGCTTCCTGAAAACAGGGATTTTTGGGGCTGAAGCTTTCTTT CASSFLKTGIFGAEAFF
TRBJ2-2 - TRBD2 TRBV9 TGTGCCAGCAGCGTAGGCCTAGCGGGGGAGAACACCGGGGAGCTGTTTTTT CASSVGLAGENTGELFF
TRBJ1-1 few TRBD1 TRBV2 TGTGCCAGCAGTGGACAGGGTTACACTGAAGCTTTCTTT CASSGQGYTEAFF
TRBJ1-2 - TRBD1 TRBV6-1 TGTGCCAGCAGTACGACAGGGGACTATGGCTACACCTTC CASSTTGDYGYTF
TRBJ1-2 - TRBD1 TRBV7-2 TGTGCCAGCAGTTATTTAACAGGGGCTGGTGGCTACACCTTC CASSYLTGAGGYTF
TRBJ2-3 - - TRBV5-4 TGTGCCAGCAGCTTGTTTCTAGATACGCAGTATTTT CASSLFLDTQYF
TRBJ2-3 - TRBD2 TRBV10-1 TGCGCCAGCAGTGATGCGTTAGCGGGGGGCACAGATACGCAGTATTTT CASSDALAGGTDTQYF
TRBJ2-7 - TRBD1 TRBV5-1 TGCGCCAGCAGCTTGGAAGGCAGGGGGCTGGACGAGCAGTACTTC CASSLEGRGLDEQYF
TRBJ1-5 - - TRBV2 TGTGCCAGCAGTGAAGGTACCTACAGCAATCAGCCCCAGCATTTT CASSEGTYSNQPQHF
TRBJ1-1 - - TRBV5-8 TGTGCCAGCAGCAGTTGGGGCGGGAACACTGAAGCTTTCTTT CASSSWGGNTEAFF
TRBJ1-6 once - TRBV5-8 TGTGCCAGCAGCTCTCCGGGGATGGCTTCACCCCTCCACTTT CASSSPGMASPLHF
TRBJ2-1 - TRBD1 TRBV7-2 TGTGCCAGCAGCTTTGGGACAGGGCCCTTCGGGGACAATGAGCAGTTCTTC CASSFGTGPFGDNEQFF
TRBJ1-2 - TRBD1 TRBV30 TGTGCCTGGAGCCGAGGGACAGGGTTCGGCTACACCTTC CAWSRGTGFGYTF
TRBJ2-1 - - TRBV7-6 TGTGCCAGCAGCTTATTGGGGTACAATGAGCAGTTCTTC CASSLLGYNEQFF